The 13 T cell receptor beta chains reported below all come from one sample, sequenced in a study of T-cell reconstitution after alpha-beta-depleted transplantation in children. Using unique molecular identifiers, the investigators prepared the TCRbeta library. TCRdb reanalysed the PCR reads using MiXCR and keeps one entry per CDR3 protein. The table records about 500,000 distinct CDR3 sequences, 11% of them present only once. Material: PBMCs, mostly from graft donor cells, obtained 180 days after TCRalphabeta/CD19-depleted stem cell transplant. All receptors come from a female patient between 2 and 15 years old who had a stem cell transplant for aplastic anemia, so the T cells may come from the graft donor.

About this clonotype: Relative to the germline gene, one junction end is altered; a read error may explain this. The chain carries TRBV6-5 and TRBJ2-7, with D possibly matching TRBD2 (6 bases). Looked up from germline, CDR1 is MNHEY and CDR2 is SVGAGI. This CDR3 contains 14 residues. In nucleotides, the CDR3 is TGTGCCAGCAATTACGTTCCCGGGGGCTACGAGCAGTACTTC. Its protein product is CASNYVPGGYEQYF.

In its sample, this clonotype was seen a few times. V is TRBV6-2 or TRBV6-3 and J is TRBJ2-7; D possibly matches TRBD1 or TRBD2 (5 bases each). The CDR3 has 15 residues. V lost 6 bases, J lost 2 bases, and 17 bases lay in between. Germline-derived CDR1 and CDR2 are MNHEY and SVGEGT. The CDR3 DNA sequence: TGTGCCAGCAGCGCCCCCCCGGGGCTTCCCTACGAGCAGTACTTC. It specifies CASSAPPGLPYEQYF.

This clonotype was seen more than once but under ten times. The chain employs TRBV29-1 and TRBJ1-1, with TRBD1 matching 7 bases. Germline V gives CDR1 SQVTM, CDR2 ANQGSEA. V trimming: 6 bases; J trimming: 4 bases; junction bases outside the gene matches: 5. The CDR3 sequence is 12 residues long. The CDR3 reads CSVDRASTEAFF. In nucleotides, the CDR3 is TGCAGCGTAGACAGGGCGAGCACTGAAGCTTTCTTT.

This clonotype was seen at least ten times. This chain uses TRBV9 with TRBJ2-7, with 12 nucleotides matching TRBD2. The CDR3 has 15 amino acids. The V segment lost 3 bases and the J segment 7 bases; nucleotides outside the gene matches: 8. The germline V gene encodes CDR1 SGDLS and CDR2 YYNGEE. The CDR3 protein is CASSARLAGEGEQYF. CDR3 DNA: TGTGCCAGCAGCGCTCGACTAGCGGGAGAGGGTGAGCAGTACTTC.

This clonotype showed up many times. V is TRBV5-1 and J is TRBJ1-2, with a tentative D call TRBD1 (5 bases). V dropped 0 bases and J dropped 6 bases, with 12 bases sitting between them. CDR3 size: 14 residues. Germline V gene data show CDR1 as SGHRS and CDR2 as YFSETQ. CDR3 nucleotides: TGCGCCAGCAGCTTGGCCGGGGCCGGCAATGGCTACACCTTC. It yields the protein CASSLAGAGNGYTF. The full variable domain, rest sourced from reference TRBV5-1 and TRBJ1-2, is KAGVTQTPRYLIKTRGQQVTLSCSPISGHRSVSWYQQTPGQGLQFLFEYFSETQRNKGNFPGRFSGRQFSNSRSEMNVSTLELGDSALYLCASSLAGAGNGYTFGSGTRLTVV.

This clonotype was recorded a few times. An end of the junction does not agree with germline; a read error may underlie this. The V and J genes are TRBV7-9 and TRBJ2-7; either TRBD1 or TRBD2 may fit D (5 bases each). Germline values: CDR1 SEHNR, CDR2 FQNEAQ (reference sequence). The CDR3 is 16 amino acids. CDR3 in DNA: TGTGCCAGCAGTTATGTACCGGGACCAGGTCCCTATGAGCAGTACTTC. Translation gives CASSYVPGPGPYEQYF.

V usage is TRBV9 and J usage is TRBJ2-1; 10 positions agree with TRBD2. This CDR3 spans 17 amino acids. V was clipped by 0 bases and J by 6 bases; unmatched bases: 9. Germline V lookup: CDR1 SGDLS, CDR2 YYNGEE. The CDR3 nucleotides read TGTGCCAGCAGCGTAGTAGCGGGAGGTTCATATAGCAATGAGCAGTTCTTC. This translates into CASSVVAGGSYSNEQFF.

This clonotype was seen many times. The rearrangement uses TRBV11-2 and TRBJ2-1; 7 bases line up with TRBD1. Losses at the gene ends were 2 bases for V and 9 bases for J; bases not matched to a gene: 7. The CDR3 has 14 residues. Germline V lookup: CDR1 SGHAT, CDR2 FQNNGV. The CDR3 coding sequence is TGTGCCAGCAGCTTAACAGGGGCTTTAAGTGAGCAGTTCTTC. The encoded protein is CASSLTGALSEQFF.

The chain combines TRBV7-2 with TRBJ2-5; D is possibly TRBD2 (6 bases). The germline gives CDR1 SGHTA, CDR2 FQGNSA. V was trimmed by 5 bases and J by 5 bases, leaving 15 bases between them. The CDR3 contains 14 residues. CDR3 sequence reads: CASSPYRELETQYF. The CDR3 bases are TGTGCCAGCAGCCCCTATCGGGAGCTGGAGACCCAGTACTTC.

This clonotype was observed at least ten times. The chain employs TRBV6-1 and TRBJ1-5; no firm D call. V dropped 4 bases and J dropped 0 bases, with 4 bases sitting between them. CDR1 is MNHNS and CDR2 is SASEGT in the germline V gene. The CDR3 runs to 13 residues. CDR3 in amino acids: CASSGDSNQPQHF. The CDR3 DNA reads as TGTGCCAGCAGTGGAGATAGCAATCAGCCCCAGCATTTT.

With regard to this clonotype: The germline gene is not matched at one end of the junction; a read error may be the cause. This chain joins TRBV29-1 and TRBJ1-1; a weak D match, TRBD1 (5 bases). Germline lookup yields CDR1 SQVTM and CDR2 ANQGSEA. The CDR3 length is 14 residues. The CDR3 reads CSIENQGGKAEAFF. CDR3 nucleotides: TGCAGCATTGAAAACCAGGGCGGGAAGGCTGAAGCTTTCTTT.

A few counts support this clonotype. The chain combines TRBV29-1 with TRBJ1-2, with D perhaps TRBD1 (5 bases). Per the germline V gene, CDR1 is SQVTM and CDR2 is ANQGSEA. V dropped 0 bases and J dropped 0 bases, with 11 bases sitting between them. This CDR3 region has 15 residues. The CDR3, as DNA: TGCAGCGTTGAAGATTCGTGGGGACCTAACTATGGCTACACCTTC. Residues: CSVEDSWGPNYGYTF.

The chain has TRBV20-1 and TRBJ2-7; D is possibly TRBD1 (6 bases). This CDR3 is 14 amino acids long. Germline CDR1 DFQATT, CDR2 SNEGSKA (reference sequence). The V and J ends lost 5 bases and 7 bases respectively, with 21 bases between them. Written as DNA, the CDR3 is TGCAGTGCTCTGTTAAGCACAGGGACGAAGGAGCAGTACTTC. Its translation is CSALLSTGTKEQYF.